This TCR beta chain was identified during a study of T cells after yellow fever vaccination. Overall study: Low-cell-number fractions underwent preparation using SMART-Seq v4 Ultra Low Input. Study-wide points: When the response was secondary, it was weaker but reached its peak faster, day 5 versus 15. At 96% for CD4 and about 91% for CD8, most primary-vaccination clones showed up again after the booster. Researchers cautioned that FACS-sorted repertoires could harbor abundant clonotypes contaminating from the bulk population.

This clonotype was observed at least ten times. As yet, its antigen is unknown. Looked up from germline, CDR1 is DFQATT and CDR2 is SNEGSKA (reference sequence). CDR3 size: 13 residues. V lost 3 bases, J lost 5 bases, and 13 bases lay in between. TCRdb reanalysed the 5' RACE reads using MiXCR and keeps one entry per CDR3 protein. The sample lists fewer than 85,000 distinct CDR3 sequences, around 7% occurring once. This chain connects TRBV20-1 to TRBJ1-1; D is perhaps TRBD1 (5 bases). This clonotype was sampled from a man aged 25-40 years who received the YFV17D yellow fever vaccine. The sample consisted of CD8+ T cells sorted from PBMCs, taken on the day of the yellow fever booster vaccination. The CDR3 is CSASDQGITEAFF. CDR3 nucleotides: TGCAGTGCTAGTGATCAGGGAATAACTGAAGCTTTCTTT.